The rows below give T cell receptor beta chains drawn from one sample of a study of regulatory T cells in long-lasting Graves disease. TCRdb recomputed calls from the multiplex PCR reads with MiXCR, one row per CDR3 protein. The data hold fewer than 550,000 distinct CDR3 sequences, with 16% observed a single time. The sample also formed part of further work on T cells in Graves' hyperthyroidism and ophthalmopathy.

This sample comprised peripheral blood mononuclear cells (PBMCs), obtained at new diagnosis, from a patient treated with antithyroid drugs. The receptor source for this set is a woman aged 40 to 65 with Graves disease. Both conserved end residues are part of each CDR3. Fields, in order: V gene, CDR3 protein.

v_call: TRBV5-1
cdr3_aa: CASSQGTSTEAFF

v_call: TRBV19
cdr3_aa: CASRTSGGETQYF

v_call: TRBV5-1
cdr3_aa: CASSEGRVSGNTIYF

v_call: TRBV27
cdr3_aa: CASSLRPPTNTEAFF

v_call: TRBV19
cdr3_aa: CASSEKNYGYTF

v_call: TRBV12-3/TRBV12-4
cdr3_aa: CASSLDIVKKLFF

v_call: TRBV5-1
cdr3_aa: CASSPDTGNQPQHF

v_call: TRBV7-9
cdr3_aa: CASGQQGQASYEQYF

v_call: TRBV7-9
cdr3_aa: CASSPGQGAGTDTQYF

v_call: TRBV7-9
cdr3_aa: CASSSDRPQGAFF

v_call: TRBV15
cdr3_aa: CATSRGRLWGANVLTF

v_call: TRBV6-5
cdr3_aa: CASSYRAGANVLTF

v_call: TRBV12-3/TRBV12-4
cdr3_aa: CASSLFSSYNSPLHF

v_call: TRBV19
cdr3_aa: CASSIGGTGANVLTF

v_call: TRBV5-5
cdr3_aa: CGSSPGNSNQPQHF

v_call: TRBV29-1
cdr3_aa: CSALGTGRFNEQFF

v_call: TRBV12-3/TRBV12-4
cdr3_aa: CASSPRQGTANYGYTF

v_call: TRBV5-1
cdr3_aa: CASSVTSETQYF

v_call: TRBV7-9
cdr3_aa: CASSLDLAANEQFF

v_call: TRBV25-1
cdr3_aa: CASLESTVPNRPTTCSPLHF

v_call: TRBV27
cdr3_aa: CATSAGASYNSPLHF

v_call: TRBV11-3
cdr3_aa: CASSQSIRATGNTIYF

v_call: TRBV9
cdr3_aa: CASSLAGTKVNTEAFF

v_call: TRBV6-9
cdr3_aa: CASSYLVGAMNTEAFF

v_call: TRBV6-1
cdr3_aa: CASTPRWGRSTEAFF

v_call: TRBV27
cdr3_aa: CASSLTATYEQYF

v_call: TRBV27
cdr3_aa: CASSRQGFGMNTEAFF

v_call: TRBV7-9
cdr3_aa: CASSLVLGGPNNEKLFF

v_call: TRBV28
cdr3_aa: CASSGTETSGEQYF

v_call: TRBV2
cdr3_aa: CASSPRGGGANYNEQFF

v_call: TRBV7-9
cdr3_aa: CASNGYQETQYF

v_call: TRBV12-3/TRBV12-4
cdr3_aa: CASREQGEGLSGYTF

v_call: TRBV6-1
cdr3_aa: CAISDRLNQPQHF

v_call: TRBV5-1
cdr3_aa: CASSLGEIFGELFF

v_call: TRBV11-2
cdr3_aa: CASSSGPGEGGYTF

v_call: TRBV6-1
cdr3_aa: CASTSTGTGNTIYF

v_call: TRBV2
cdr3_aa: CASSEGRVNGEQYF

v_call: TRBV6-1
cdr3_aa: CASLRDNLSYEQYF

v_call: TRBV10-3
cdr3_aa: CAISEPSLSLSGNTIYF

v_call: TRBV11-3
cdr3_aa: CASSISGTGATDTQYF

v_call: TRBV3-1
cdr3_aa: CASSGPPGNTIYF

v_call: TRBV30
cdr3_aa: CAWSPTSDKTAF

v_call: TRBV5-1
cdr3_aa: CASGPGTEGNTIYF

v_call: TRBV27
cdr3_aa: CASSYRAQNSPLHF

v_call: TRBV20-1
cdr3_aa: CSAGGPTTGELFF

v_call: TRBV27
cdr3_aa: CASSLEAARRTDTQYF